This entry lists 23 T cell receptor beta chains sequenced from one sample in a study of human T cells and chemical hapten exposure. Specified time point: pre-sensitization, week 0. Treatment meaning: therapeutic diphenylcyclopropenone sensitization with weekly scalp DPC. TCRdb redid the calling of the RACE reads with MiXCR, one entry per CDR3 protein. The sample includes tens of thousands of distinct CDR3 sequences, roughly 6.7% seen only once; the top ten take over 1.5%. This material consisted of whole blood, taken in connection with sensitization to the hapten diphenylcyclopropenone (DPC). These receptors originate from a woman aged 25-40 years with alopecia areata. Some clones in this sample may be carry-over from other donors' samples.

This clonotype was seen many times. The chain recombines TRBV5-1 with TRBJ1-1, with D maybe TRBD1 (5 bases). CDR1 and CDR2 (germline): SGHRS, YFSETQ. The CDR3 length is 18 residues. Trimming stripped 4 bases from V and 1 base from J, with 23 bases between. DNA for the CDR3: TGCGCCAGCAGCCCCGGACCGAAGGGGATAGACGGGAACACTGAAGCTTTCTTT. Translating gives CASSPGPKGIDGNTEAFF.

This clonotype turned up a few times. J is TRBJ1-2 and V is TRBV5-1; no firm D call. Trimming stripped 0 bases from V and 6 bases from J, with 15 bases between. CDR1 is SGHRS, CDR2 YFSETQ, per germline. CDR3 length: 15 amino acids. CDR3 DNA: TGCGCCAGCAGCTTGGGGTCTATAACGGATAATGGCTACACCTTC. Translated, it gives CASSLGSITDNGYTF. The whole variable domain, filled in from reference TRBV5-1 and TRBJ1-2, reads KAGVTQTPRYLIKTRGQQVTLSCSPISGHRSVSWYQQTPGQGLQFLFEYFSETQRNKGNFPGRFSGRQFSNSRSEMNVSTLELGDSALYLCASSLGSITDNGYTFGSGTRLTVV.

The chain carries TRBV6-2 or TRBV6-3 and TRBJ1-1; D unresolved. V lost 6 bases to trimming and J lost 7 bases, with 12 bases between them. CDR3 size: 12 residues. Per the germline V gene, CDR1 is MNHEY and CDR2 is SVGEGT. The CDR3 here is CASSHPESEAFF. The CDR3 DNA reads TGTGCCAGCAGCCACCCAGAGAGTGAAGCTTTCTTT.

This chain links TRBV30 with TRBJ1-1, with 10 bases identical to TRBD1. The junction had 10 bases not matched to a gene; V was cut back by 8 bases and J by 4 bases. The V gene's germline CDR1 is GTSNPN and CDR2 SVGIG (reference sequence). The CDR3 has 14 residues. CDR3 sequence reads: CASLTGGISTEAFF. Here the CDR3 DNA reads TGTGCCAGCCTGACAGGGGGCATTAGCACTGAAGCTTTCTTT.

The V gene is TRBV2, the J gene TRBJ2-2; D remains unclear. Germline V CDR1 and CDR2: SNHLY, FYNNEI. CDR3 length: 13 amino acids. V lost 7 bases, J lost 1 base, and 7 bases lay in between. The CDR3 DNA sequence: TGTGCCAGCAAGAGGTTGAACACCGGGGAGCTGTTTTTT. Amino acid sequence: CASKRLNTGELFF.

The rearrangement links TRBV6-5 to TRBJ2-2, with 7 bases fitting TRBD1. J lost 3 bases, V lost 6 bases, and 4 bases had no gene match. The CDR3 is 14 amino acids. CDR1 and CDR2 from the germline V gene are MNHEY and SVGAGI. CDR3 sequence (DNA): TGTGCCAGCAGCCGGGACAGTGACACCGGGGAGCTGTTTTTT. It translates to CASSRDSDTGELFF.

CDR3 sequence: CSALPGTGEYGYTF. CDR3 in DNA: TGCAGTGCTTTACCCGGGACAGGGGAATATGGCTACACCTTC. The rearrangement links TRBV20-1 to TRBJ1-2, with TRBD1 matching over 10 bases. This CDR3 contains 14 residues. After removal of 5 bases from V and 5 bases from J, the junction contained 8 bases not matched to a gene. Germline V CDR1 and CDR2: DFQATT, SNEGSKA (reference sequence).

There are many counts of this clonotype. The V gene is TRBV6-1, the J gene TRBJ2-2, with TRBD2 matching 9 bases. Germline-derived CDR1 and CDR2 are MNHNS and SASEGT. J was trimmed by 5 bases and V by 7 bases; bases with no gene match: 8. The CDR3 totals 15 residues. The CDR3 coding sequence is TGTGCCAGCATCCCCGCCCTAGCGGGGACCGGGGAGCTGTTTTTT. It translates to CASIPALAGTGELFF.

There are many counts of this clonotype. The J gene is TRBJ1-6, the V gene TRBV12-3 or TRBV12-4; 9 nucleotides match TRBD1. There are 14 residues in the CDR3. Losses at the gene ends were 5 bases for V and 6 bases for J; bases not matched to a gene: 2. CDR3 sequence reads: CASSAGQGNSPLHF. Here the CDR3 DNA reads TGTGCCAGCAGTGCGGGACAGGGTAATTCACCCCTCCACTTT.

This clonotype has ten or more counts. The chain couples TRBV7-9 to TRBJ1-4; 8 bases are a match to TRBD1. CDR1 and CDR2 (germline): SEHNR, FQNEAQ (reference sequence). This CDR3 contains 13 residues. The V segment lost 5 bases and the J segment 8 bases; nucleotides outside the gene matches: 4. DNA for the CDR3: TGTGCCAGCAGCCGGGGACAGGCAGAAAAACTGTTTTTT. Its translation: CASSRGQAEKLFF.

This clonotype has a handful of counts. The V gene is TRBV12-3 or TRBV12-4, the J gene TRBJ1-5, with D possibly TRBD1 on 6 matching bases. This CDR3 contains 15 residues. The V end lost 5 bases, the J end lost 2 bases, and 13 bases lay between the germline ends. CDR3 protein: CASSPTGIGNQPQHF. The CDR3 DNA sequence: TGTGCCAGCAGTCCGACAGGAATAGGCAATCAGCCCCAGCATTTT.

This clonotype has a count of ten or more. The V gene is TRBV3-1, the J gene TRBJ1-1; D is uncertain. V lost 4 bases and J 1 base, leaving 7 bases between the germline ends. Germline CDR1 LGHDT, CDR2 YNNKEL (reference sequence). The CDR3 spans 13 residues. As DNA, the CDR3 is TGTGCCAGCAGCCCAACGTGGAACACTGAAGCTTTCTTT. It specifies CASSPTWNTEAFF.

This clonotype was seen at least ten times. The CDR3 reads CASSLSMAKNIQYF. CDR3 coding DNA: TGTGCCAGCAGCTTATCTATGGCCAAAAACATTCAGTACTTC. V and J are TRBV13 and TRBJ2-4; D unclear. Trimming left V 2 bases short and J 1 base short, with 6 bases between. This CDR3 spans 14 amino acids. Germline-derived CDR1 and CDR2 are PRHDT and FYEKMQ (reference sequence).

This clonotype has ten or more counts. The rearrangement joins TRBV2 to TRBJ2-1; 11 nucleotides align to TRBD2. Germline V gene sequence: CDR1 SNHLY, CDR2 FYNNEI. V shed 5 bases and J 3 bases; nucleotides not matched to a gene: 3. The length of the CDR3 is 15 residues. Written as DNA, the CDR3 is TGTGCCAGCAGTCCGGGACTAGCGGACTACAATGAGCAGTTCTTC. Translating it yields CASSPGLADYNEQFF. Supplemented by reference TRBV2 and TRBJ2-1, the full variable domain reads EPEVTQTPSHQVTQMGQEVILRCVPISNHLYFYWYRQILGQKVEFLVSFYNNEISEKSEIFDDQFSVERPDGSNFTLKIRSTKLEDSAMYFCASSPGLADYNEQFFGPGTRLTVL.

This chain uses TRBV5-8 with TRBJ2-4, with D possibly TRBD1 on 5 matching bases. The CDR3 runs 16 residues. Germline lookup yields CDR1 SGHTS and CDR2 YDEGEE. The V and J ends lost 4 bases and 1 base respectively, with 15 bases between them. The CDR3 sequence is CASSTGHNLAKNIQYF. The CDR3 DNA reads as TGTGCCAGCAGCACCGGACATAATTTGGCCAAAAACATTCAGTACTTC.

A few counts support this clonotype. This chain joins TRBV24-1 and TRBJ2-3, with no clear D. The CDR3 is 15 amino acids. Trimming cost V 3 bases and J 3 bases, with 12 bases left between them. Germline loops: CDR1 KGHDR, CDR2 SFDVKD. The CDR3, as DNA: TGTGCCACCAGTGATGCTGGGAAACCGACAGATACGCAGTATTTT. Encoded protein: CATSDAGKPTDTQYF.

This clonotype showed up many times. This chain joins TRBV9 and TRBJ1-6, with 7 bases matching TRBD1. CDR1 and CDR2 from the germline V gene are SGDLS and YYNGEE. This CDR3 contains 15 residues. The junction had 10 bases not matched to a gene; V was cut back by 3 bases and J by 10 bases. Here the CDR3 reads CASSAGTASGSPLHF. DNA for the CDR3: TGTGCCAGCAGCGCCGGGACAGCCTCGGGATCACCCCTCCACTTT.

Ten or more counts support this clonotype. This chain's CDR3 is CASSQELWTGPNTGELFF. CDR3 DNA: TGCGCCAGCAGCCAAGAATTATGGACAGGGCCGAACACCGGGGAGCTGTTTTTT. The chain joins TRBV5-1 to TRBJ2-2, with 8 bases matching TRBD1. The CDR3 runs to 18 residues. Germline values: CDR1 SGHRS, CDR2 YFSETQ. V lost 4 bases to trimming and J lost 0 bases; unmatched junction nucleotides: 11.

This clonotype has a count of ten or more. The chain recombines TRBV5-1 with TRBJ1-3; possibly TRBD1 for D (5 bases). The germline V gene encodes CDR1 SGHRS and CDR2 YFSETQ. The CDR3 runs to 14 residues. Trimming stripped 0 bases from V and 2 bases from J, with 6 bases between. The CDR3: CASSLAGTGNTIYF. The CDR3, as DNA: TGCGCCAGCAGCTTGGCAGGGACTGGAAACACCATATATTTT.

This clonotype was observed a handful of times. The chain combines TRBV6-5 with TRBJ1-5; no definite D call. CDR3 length: 14 amino acids. Trimming pared 2 bases from V and 1 base from J, leaving 6 bases between. CDR1 is MNHEY, CDR2 SVGAGI, per germline. The CDR3 DNA sequence: TGTGCCAGCAGTTACATGGGGAGCAATCAGCCCCAGCATTTT. This translates into CASSYMGSNQPQHF.

This clonotype was seen many times. CDR3 sequence: CASSFGRQEAQHF. The CDR3 bases are TGTGCCAGCAGTTTCGGCAGGCAGGAAGCCCAGCATTTT. The rearrangement joins TRBV12-3 or TRBV12-4 to TRBJ1-5; D gene ambiguous. V lost 3 bases, J lost 11 bases, and 14 bases lay in between. This CDR3 is built from 13 residues.

This clonotype was recorded at least ten times. V usage is TRBV5-1 and J usage is TRBJ1-2; D not resolved. Germline V CDR1 and CDR2: SGHRS, YFSETQ. The V end lost 2 bases, the J end lost 7 bases, and 18 bases lay between the germline ends. The CDR3 totals 15 residues. DNA for the CDR3: TGCGCCAGCAGCTTACTTACCGGGAAAGGGCTTGGCTACACCTTC. It encodes CASSLLTGKGLGYTF.

Many counts were recorded for this clonotype. The chain couples TRBV12-3 or TRBV12-4 to TRBJ1-4; weak D call: TRBD1 (6 bases). This CDR3 is built from 15 residues. V lost 5 bases, J lost 3 bases, and 13 bases lay in between. The CDR3 DNA reads TGTGCCAGCAGTCGTCACAGGGAGCCTAATGAAAAACTGTTTTTT. Protein product: CASSRHREPNEKLFF.